The present T cell receptor (beta chain) was sequenced within a study of cytomegalovirus exposure and HLA in healthy donors. 60 Vbeta and 13 Jbeta primers were used in PCR. The repertoire was sequenced with immunoSEQ multiplex PCR; TCRdb's copy has only in-frame clones and lacks some. Of roughly 77,000 clones in the sample, approximately 75% are singletons; the top ten hold roughly 12%. This receptor was obtained from a woman aged 40-49 years in good health and CMV-seropositive. Sequenced: PBMCs.

Written as DNA, the CDR3 is TGCGCCAGCAGCCAAATAGGCAAAGGGACAGGGGGTGAAAAACTGTTTTTT. Translation gives CASSQIGKGTGGEKLFF. The J gene is TRBJ1-4, the V gene TRBV4-1; 11 positions agree with TRBD1. Trimming cost V 2 bases and J 7 bases; bases outside gene matches: 9. The CDR3 loop spans 17 amino acids. Germline CDR1 is MGHRA and CDR2 is YSYEKL.